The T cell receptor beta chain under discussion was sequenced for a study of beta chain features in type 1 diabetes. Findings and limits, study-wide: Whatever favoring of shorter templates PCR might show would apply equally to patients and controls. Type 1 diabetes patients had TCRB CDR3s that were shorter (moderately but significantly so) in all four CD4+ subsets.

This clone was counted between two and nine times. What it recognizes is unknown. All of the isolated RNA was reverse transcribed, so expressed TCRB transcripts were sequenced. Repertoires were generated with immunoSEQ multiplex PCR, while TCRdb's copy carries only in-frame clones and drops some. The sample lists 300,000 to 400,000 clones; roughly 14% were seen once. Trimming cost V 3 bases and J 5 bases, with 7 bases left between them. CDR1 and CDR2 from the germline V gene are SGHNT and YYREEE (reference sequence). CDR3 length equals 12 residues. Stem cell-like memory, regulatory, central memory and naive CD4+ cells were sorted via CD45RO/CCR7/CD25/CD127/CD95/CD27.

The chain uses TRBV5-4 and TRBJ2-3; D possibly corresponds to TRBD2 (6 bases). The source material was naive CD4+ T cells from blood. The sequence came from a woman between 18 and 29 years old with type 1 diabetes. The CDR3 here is CASSSREDTQYF. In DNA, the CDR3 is TGTGCCAGCAGCTCGCGGGAAGATACGCAGTATTTT.